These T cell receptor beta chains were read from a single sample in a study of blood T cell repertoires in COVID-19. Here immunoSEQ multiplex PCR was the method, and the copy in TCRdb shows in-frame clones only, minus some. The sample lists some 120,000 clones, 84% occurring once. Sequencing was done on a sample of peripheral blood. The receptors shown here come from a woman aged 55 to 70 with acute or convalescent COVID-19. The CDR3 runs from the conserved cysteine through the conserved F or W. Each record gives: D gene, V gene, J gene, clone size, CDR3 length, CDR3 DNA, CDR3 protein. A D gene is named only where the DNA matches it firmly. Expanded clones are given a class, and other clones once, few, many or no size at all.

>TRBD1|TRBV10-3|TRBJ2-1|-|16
TGTGCCATCAGTGAGGCCGGGACAGGGAAAGGCAATGAGCAGTTCTTC
CAISEAGTGKGNEQFF
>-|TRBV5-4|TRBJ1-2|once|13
TGTGCCAGCAGCTCTCAGAGGGCAGGCGGCTACACCTTC
CASSSQRAGGYTF
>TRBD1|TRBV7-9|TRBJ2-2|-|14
TGTGCCAGCAGAACAGGGGTAATCACCGGGGAGCTGTTTTTT
CASRTGVITGELFF
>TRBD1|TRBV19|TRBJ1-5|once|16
TGTGCCAGTACCCCTCCCCCCGACAGGGCAAATCAGCCCCAGCATTTT
CASTPPPDRANQPQHF
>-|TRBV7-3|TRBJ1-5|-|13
TGTGCCAGCAGCTTAGAGCCAAGTCAGCCCCAGCATTTT
CASSLEPSQPQHF
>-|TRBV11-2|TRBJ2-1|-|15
TGTGCCAGCAGCTTAGAGGCCAGGGACTACAATGAGCAGTTCTTC
CASSLEARDYNEQFF
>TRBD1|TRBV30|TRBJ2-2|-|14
TGTGCCTGGAGGAGGGGGCCCGTCACCGGGGAGCTGTTTTTT
CAWRRGPVTGELFF
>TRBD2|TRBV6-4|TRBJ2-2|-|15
TGTGCCAGCAGTTCGGACGGGGGGGCCACCGGGGAGCTGTTTTTT
CASSSDGGATGELFF
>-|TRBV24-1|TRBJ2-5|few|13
TGTGCCACCAGTGATGCAGTTCAAGAGACCCAGTACTTC
CATSDAVQETQYF
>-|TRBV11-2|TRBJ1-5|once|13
TGTGCCAGCAGCTCCCCAGGGCAGGCAGCCCAGCATTTT
CASSSPGQAAQHF
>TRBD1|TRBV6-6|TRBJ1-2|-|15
TGTGCCAGCAGTTACTCGAGGGCCCAGGGGGCTAGCTACACCTTC
CASSYSRAQGASYTF
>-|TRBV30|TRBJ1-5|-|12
TGTGCCTGGAGCTCTAAGGGGCAGCCCCAGCATTTT
CAWSSKGQPQHF
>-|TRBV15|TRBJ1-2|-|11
TGTGCCACCGAATCAGACTATGGCTACACCTTC
CATESDYGYTF
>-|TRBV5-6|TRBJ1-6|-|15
TGTGCCAGCAGCTTGGACAGCTCCTATAATTCACCCCTCCACTTT
CASSLDSSYNSPLHF
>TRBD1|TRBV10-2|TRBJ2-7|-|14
TGCGCCAGCACCCGAACGGACAGGGGTTACGAGCAGTACTTC
CASTRTDRGYEQYF
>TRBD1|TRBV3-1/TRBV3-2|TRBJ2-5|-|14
TGTGCCAGCAGCCAAGAGGGGACAGTCGGGACCCAGTACTTC
CASSQEGTVGTQYF
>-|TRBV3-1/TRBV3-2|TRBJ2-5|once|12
TGTGCCAGCAGCCAGACAGAGGAGACCCAGTACTTC
CASSQTEETQYF
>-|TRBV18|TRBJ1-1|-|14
TGTGCCAGCTCACCAGGGGACACGAACACTGAAGCTTTCTTT
CASSPGDTNTEAFF
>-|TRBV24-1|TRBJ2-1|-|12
TGTGCCACCTCCGAAGTGCCGGATGAGCAGTTCTTC
CATSEVPDEQFF
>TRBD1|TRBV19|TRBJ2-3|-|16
TGTGCCAGTAGTTTCCGGGACAGGGGGTTGACAGATACGCAGTATTTT
CASSFRDRGLTDTQYF
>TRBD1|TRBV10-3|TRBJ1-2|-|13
TGTGCCATCAGTGCACAGGGGGCTGAAGGCTACACCTTC
CAISAQGAEGYTF
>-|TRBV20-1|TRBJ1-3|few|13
TGCAGTGCTAGTTTAGACTCTGGAAACACCATATATTTT
CSASLDSGNTIYF
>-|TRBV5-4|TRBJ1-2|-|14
TGTGCCAGCAGCCCACAAACATTAGCCTATGGCTACACCTTC
CASSPQTLAYGYTF
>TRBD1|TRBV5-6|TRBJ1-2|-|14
TGTGCCAGCAGCCCGGACAGGGGGTATTATGGCTACACCTTC
CASSPDRGYYGYTF
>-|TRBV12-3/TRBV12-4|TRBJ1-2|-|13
TGTGCCAGCAGCCGTCGCGGAAGGTATGGCTACACCTTC
CASSRRGRYGYTF
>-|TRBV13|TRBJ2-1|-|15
TGTGCCAGCAGCCCACCGGGGATGGGGGGAAATGAGCAGTTCTTC
CASSPPGMGGNEQFF
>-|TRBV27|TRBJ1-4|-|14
TGTGCCAGCAGTCTAGGAGCGAGCAATGAAAAACTGTTTTTT
CASSLGASNEKLFF
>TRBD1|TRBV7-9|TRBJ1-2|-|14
TGTGCCAGCAGCCGCGGACAGGGCGGCTATGGCTACACCTTC
CASSRGQGGYGYTF
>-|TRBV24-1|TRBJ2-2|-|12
TGTGCCACCAGGGATGTAACCGGGGAGCTGTTTTTT
CATRDVTGELFF
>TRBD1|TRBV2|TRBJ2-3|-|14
TGTGCCAGCAGTGAAGTTCAGGGGGCGCGGTCGCAGTATTTT
CASSEVQGARSQYF
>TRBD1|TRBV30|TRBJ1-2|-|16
TGTGCCTGGAGCCCCCCGGGACAGGGGTACAGCTATGGCTACACCTTC
CAWSPPGQGYSYGYTF
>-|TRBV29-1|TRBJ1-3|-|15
TGCAGCCGCAGAGGGCAGGGGAAAACTGGAAACACCATATATTTT
CSRRGQGKTGNTIYF
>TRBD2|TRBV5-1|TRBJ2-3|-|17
TGCGCCAGCAGCTCCCATCCGACTAGCGGGGGCACAGATACGCAGTATTTT
CASSSHPTSGGTDTQYF
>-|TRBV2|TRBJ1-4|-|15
TGTGCCAGCACGGGGGGCTTTAAGGGTAATGAAAAACTGTTTTTT
CASTGGFKGNEKLFF
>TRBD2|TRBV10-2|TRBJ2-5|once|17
TGCGCCAGCAGTCGAACTAGCGGGCTACTAACCCAAGAGACCCAGTACTTC
CASSRTSGLLTQETQYF
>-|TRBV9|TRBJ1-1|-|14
TGTGCCAGCAGCGTACAGGGTTCGAACACTGAAGCTTTCTTT
CASSVQGSNTEAFF
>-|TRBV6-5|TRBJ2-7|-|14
TGTGCCAGCAGAGGGACACTGGGACCCTACGAGCAGTACTTC
CASRGTLGPYEQYF
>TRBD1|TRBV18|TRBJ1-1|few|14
TGTGCCAGCTCACCAAGGACAGGTTCCACTGAAGCTTTCTTT
CASSPRTGSTEAFF
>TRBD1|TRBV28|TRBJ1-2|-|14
TGTGCCAGCAGTGCGACAGGGTTTGGGCATGGCTACACCTTC
CASSATGFGHGYTF
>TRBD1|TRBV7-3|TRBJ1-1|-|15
TGTGCCAGCAGCTCCGCCGGGACAGGGTACACTGAAGCTTTCTTT
CASSSAGTGYTEAFF
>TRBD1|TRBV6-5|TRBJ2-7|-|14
TGTGCCAGCAGCAGAGACAGGGCGATCGGCGAGCAGTACTTC
CASSRDRAIGEQYF
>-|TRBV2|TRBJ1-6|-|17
TGTGCCAGCAGTGAATCATGGGTAAAAACCCGGGGTTCACCCCTCCACTTT
CASSESWVKTRGSPLHF
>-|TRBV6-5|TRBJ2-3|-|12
TGTGCCAGCAGTTTCGGCACAGATACGCAGTATTTT
CASSFGTDTQYF
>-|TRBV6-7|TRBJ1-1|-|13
TGTGCCAGCAGTCACAGGGTAAGGACTGAAGCTTTCTTT
CASSHRVRTEAFF
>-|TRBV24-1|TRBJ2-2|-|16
TGTGCCACCAGTCCTCAGGGTTTTCCTCAGGCAGGGGAGCTGTTTTTT
CATSPQGFPQAGELFF
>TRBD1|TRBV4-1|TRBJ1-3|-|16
TGCGCCAGCAGCCAAGGATACAGGGGTTCTGGAAACACCATATATTTT
CASSQGYRGSGNTIYF
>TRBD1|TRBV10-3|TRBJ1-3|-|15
TGTGCCATCAGAGGACAGGGTCCCTCTGGAAACACCATATATTTT
CAIRGQGPSGNTIYF
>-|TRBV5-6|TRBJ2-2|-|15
TGTGCCAGCAGCTCCCTCGGTGCGGTCACCGGGGAGCTGTTTTTT
CASSSLGAVTGELFF
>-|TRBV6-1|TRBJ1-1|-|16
TGTGCCAGCAGTGAATCCCAGGGTGCCTGGAACACTGAAGCTTTCTTT
CASSESQGAWNTEAFF
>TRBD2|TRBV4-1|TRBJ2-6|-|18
TGCGCCAGCAGCCGGGGAGGGGCAGGGAGGTCTGGGGCCAACGTCCTGACTTTC
CASSRGGAGRSGANVLTF
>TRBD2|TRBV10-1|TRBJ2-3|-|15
TGCGCCAGCAGTGAGTCATTAGCGGGGGGCGATACGCAGTATTTT
CASSESLAGGDTQYF
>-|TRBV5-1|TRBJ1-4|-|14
TGCGCCAGCAGCCCGACCCGCGGGGAAGAAAAACTGTTTTTT
CASSPTRGEEKLFF
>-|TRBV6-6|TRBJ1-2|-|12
TGTGCCAGCAGTCACAGGGTACGTGGCTACACCTTC
CASSHRVRGYTF
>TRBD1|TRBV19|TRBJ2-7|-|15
TGTGCCAGTAGTACCCATAAGACAGGGGGCCCCGAGCAGTACTTC
CASSTHKTGGPEQYF
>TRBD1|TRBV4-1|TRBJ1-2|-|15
TGCGCCAGCAGCCAAGAGCAGGGGGCGGCCTATGGCTACACCTTC
CASSQEQGAAYGYTF
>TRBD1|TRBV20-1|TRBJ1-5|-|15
TGCAGTGCTAGTTTTCGGACAGGGAGCAATCAGCCCCAGCATTTT
CSASFRTGSNQPQHF
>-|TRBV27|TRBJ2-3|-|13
TGTGCCAGCAGGGCGGGATCTGCAGATACGCAGTATTTT
CASRAGSADTQYF
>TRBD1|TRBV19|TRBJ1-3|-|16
TGTGCCAGTACCCCCGAGACAGGGGTCTCTGGAAACACCATATATTTT
CASTPETGVSGNTIYF